Listed below are T cell receptor beta chains from one sample, sequenced in a study of Graves' ophthalmopathy and Graves' hyperthyroidism. TCRdb reprocessed the multiplex PCR reads with MiXCR, giving one entry per CDR3 protein. The repertoire includes about 500,000 distinct CDR3 sequences, around 14% of them detected once, and over 8% sits in the top ten. Sequencing was done on a sample of blood. These receptors came from a woman aged 25-40 years with Graves' ophthalmopathy. CDR3s include the opening cysteine and the closing phenylalanine or tryptophan. D genes are given only for firm matches. Expanded clones are given a class, and other clones once, few, many or no size at all.

j_call | v_call | clone_size | d_call | cdr3_aa | cdr3_nt
TRBJ2-2 | TRBV19 | few | NA | CASKGDYTGELFF | TGTGCCAGTAAGGGGGACTACACCGGGGAGCTGTTTTTT
TRBJ1-1 | TRBV7-8 | many | NA | CASSWGTYGEAFF | TGTGCCAGCAGCTGGGGAACTTATGGAGAGGCTTTCTTT
TRBJ1-1 | TRBV11-2 | many | TRBD1 | CASSPTGWASTEAFF | TGTGCCAGCAGTCCGACAGGGTGGGCGAGCACTGAAGCTTTCTTT
TRBJ2-5 | TRBV12-3/TRBV12-4 | few | TRBD2 | CASRGSGGSQETQYF | TGTGCCAGCAGGGGTAGCGGGGGCTCCCAAGAGACCCAGTACTTC
TRBJ1-2 | TRBV12-3/TRBV12-4 | many | NA | CASSNDPLGFNYGYTF | TGTGCCAGCAGTAACGACCCTCTAGGATTCAACTATGGCTACACCTTC
TRBJ2-7 | TRBV12-3/TRBV12-4 | many | NA | CASSPGRVFEQYF | TGTGCCAGCAGCCCCGGGCGAGTTTTCGAGCAGTACTTC
TRBJ2-7 | TRBV7-8 | many | NA | CASSPSGSTFDEQYF | TGTGCCAGCAGCCCCTCGGGGTCAACTTTCGACGAGCAGTACTTC
TRBJ1-2 | TRBV12-3/TRBV12-4 | many | NA | CASRGRGEYGYTF | TGTGCCAGCAGGGGTAGAGGCGAGTATGGCTACACCTTC
TRBJ2-5 | TRBV7-2 | many | TRBD2 | CASSLGLAGGETQYF | TGTGCCAGCAGCCTCGGACTAGCGGGAGGAGAGACCCAGTACTTC
TRBJ2-2 | TRBV2 | many | TRBD1 | CATGQGGTGELFF | TGTGCCACAGGACAGGGGGGCACCGGGGAGCTGTTTTTT
TRBJ2-7 | TRBV5-1 | many | TRBD2 | CASSVGLAGTYEQYF | TGCGCCAGCAGCGTTGGACTAGCGGGGACCTACGAGCAGTACTTC
TRBJ1-6 | TRBV10-3 | NA | NA | CAIKTGGGPLHF | TGTGCCATCAAAACGGGCGGCGGGCCCCTCCACTTT
TRBJ2-2 | TRBV12-3/TRBV12-4 | many | NA | CASRDLGELFF | TGTGCCAGCAGGGACTTGGGGGAGCTGTTTTTT
TRBJ1-1 | TRBV20-1 | NA | TRBD1 | CSAFRRGGNTEAFF | TGCAGTGCTTTTCGCAGGGGGGGGAACACTGAAGCTTTCTTT
TRBJ1-2 | TRBV28 | many | NA | CASTPRAINYGYTF | TGTGCCAGCACCCCTAGGGCTATTAACTATGGCTACACCTTC
TRBJ2-5 | TRBV10-3 | many | TRBD2 | CAIAGAGGLETQYF | TGTGCCATCGCAGGAGCGGGAGGCTTAGAGACCCAGTACTTC
TRBJ2-7 | TRBV30 | many | TRBD1 | CAWSYRTGVPYEQYF | TGTGCCTGGAGTTACCGGACAGGGGTCCCCTACGAGCAGTACTTC
TRBJ2-2 | TRBV24-1 | many | TRBD2 | CATKREGDTGELFF | TGTGCCACCAAGCGGGAAGGCGACACCGGGGAGCTGTTTTTT
TRBJ2-7 | TRBV9 | many | NA | CASSVVQGNEQYF | TGTGCCAGCAGCGTAGTCCAGGGGAACGAGCAGTACTTC
TRBJ1-6 | TRBV30 | many | NA | CAWSERDHSPLHF | TGTGCCTGGAGTGAAAGGGATCATTCACCCCTCCACTTT
TRBJ2-2 | TRBV6-2/TRBV6-3 | many | NA | CASSYSDTVTGELFF | TGTGCCAGCAGTTACTCTGACACCGTGACCGGGGAGCTGTTTTTT
TRBJ2-7 | TRBV4-1 | many | TRBD2 | CASSQEWTSGIYEQYF | TGCGCCAGCAGCCAAGAATGGACTAGCGGGATTTACGAGCAGTACTTC
TRBJ2-5 | TRBV20-1 | many | TRBD2 | CSVDSGRAGGPEETQYF | TGCAGTGTGGATAGCGGGAGGGCCGGGGGACCCGAAGAGACCCAGTACTTC
TRBJ2-5 | TRBV11-2 | few | TRBD2 | CASSLRTSGRALETQYF | TGTGCCAGCAGCCTTCGGACTAGCGGGAGGGCCTTAGAGACCCAGTACTTC
TRBJ1-6 | TRBV27 | many | NA | CASSFRGLNSPLHF | TGTGCCAGCAGTTTCCGGGGCCTCAATTCACCCCTCCACTTT
TRBJ1-6 | TRBV5-4 | few | TRBD1 | CASSWDRGVNSPLHF | TGTGCCAGCAGCTGGGACAGGGGGGTTAATTCACCCCTCCACTTT
TRBJ1-3 | TRBV12-3/TRBV12-4 | many | TRBD1 | CASTTRTGAGNTIYF | TGTGCCAGCACCACCCGAACAGGGGCTGGAAACACCATATATTTT
TRBJ2-5 | TRBV7-9 | few | NA | CASSKGRAGETQYF | TGTGCCAGCAGCAAGGGACGGGCAGGAGAGACCCAGTACTTC
TRBJ2-5 | TRBV2 | many | NA | CARRQERETQYF | TGTGCCAGAAGACAGGAGAGGGAGACCCAGTACTTC
TRBJ2-5 | TRBV6-5 | many | NA | CASSYGGGGQETQYF | TGTGCCAGCAGTTACGGGGGTGGGGGCCAAGAGACCCAGTACTTC
TRBJ2-7 | TRBV28 | many | NA | CASSPQGPRQGSYF | TGTGCCAGCAGTCCTCAGGGACCGAGGCAAGGGTCGTACTTC
TRBJ2-2 | TRBV19 | NA | TRBD1 | CASKGTGVRTGELFF | TGTGCCAGTAAAGGGACAGGGGTTCGGACCGGGGAGCTGTTTTTT
TRBJ1-5 | TRBV6-4 | NA | NA | CASSETVAPQPQHF | TGTGCCAGCAGCGAAACCGTGGCGCCTCAGCCCCAGCATTTT
TRBJ2-7 | TRBV25-1 | many | TRBD2 | CASSEWTSSGGNEQYF | TGTGCCAGCAGTGAATGGACCTCCAGCGGGGGGAACGAGCAGTACTTC
TRBJ2-2 | TRBV19 | few | NA | CASSSIRGTGELFF | TGTGCCAGTAGTTCGATCAGGGGAACCGGGGAGCTGTTTTTT